This T cell receptor beta chain was observed in a study of blood T cell repertoires in COVID-19 (dated by TCRdb to the early 2020s). With regard to the full study: Samples from collaborators originated in the United States, Italy and Spain and spanned both the acute and convalescent phases of COVID-19. The material from the prospective study consisted of cDNA or gDNA derived from T cells, B-cell-depleted T cells, or PBMCs. Subjects who had been exposed to COVID-19, were actively infected with it, or had recovered from it provided the deeply sampled blood TCRbeta repertoires that made up the dataset. A freely available public database, intended as a resource for researchers studying the immune response to SARS-CoV-2, is where the repertoires were released. The samples were drawn from the first 160 participants of the ongoing ImmuneRACE study and from under 1,500 subjects provided by 6 global collaborators. Sample metadata almost always included a de-identified subject ID, COVID-19 status, age in years and sex. Where available, HLA class I and class II types were taken from metadata supplied by the sample provider and were not determined by assay-based typing. General study outcomes and caveats: How much clinical and demographic metadata was included differed by source and by participant, and the metadata was provided uncurated.

The germline V gene (reference sequence) sets CDR1 to MNHNY and CDR2 to SVGAGI. The germline ends are 10 bases apart after V is trimmed by 0 bases and J by 7 bases. The CDR3 holds 14 amino acids from the cysteine to the phenylalanine. Only the CDR3 part of the read is kept: 42 bases, read in frame from the first base. Comment on this clone: Its antigen is currently not known. Base qualities are not recorded, but no much larger clone differs from it by a single base.

TCRbeta CDR3 regions were amplified from genomic DNA using the immunoSEQ Assay, a bias-controlled multiplex PCR. Turning to the authors' computational methods: Within the assay, amplification of reference gene primers was used to estimate how many nucleated cells each sample contained. To quantify the absolute abundance of each unique TCRbeta CDR3 rearrangement, sequence reads were collapsed and filtered. Productive Simpson clonality was computed per sample as the square root of Simpson's diversity index over productive rearrangements. As stored in TCRdb, this immuneACCESS dataset retains in-frame rearrangements with V and J assigned. A fraction of the clones does not appear; measured against another copy, unresolved V genes explain less than half of the discrepancy, and the remainder lacks a known reason. V, J and clone size are taken as reported in that table, and D and trimming were inferred from the DNA itself. The sample table records about 220,000 clones; around four fifths of these occur just once. Less than 6% of the sample is held by the ten biggest clonotypes.

At one collaborating source in Seattle, patients were enrolled during active infection and were followed longitudinally through the course of disease. Collaborating institutions collected whole blood in K2EDTA tubes following their own protocols. Collaborator samples were shipped for TCRbeta analysis as frozen whole blood, isolated PBMCs, or DNA extracted from either sample type. This sequence originates from a woman aged 70-85 years with COVID-19, enrolled during active disease. The sample comprised peripheral blood. This sequence uses TRBV6-6 and TRBJ1-3; the D gene is perhaps TRBD1, from 6 matching bases. The sequenced DNA: TGTGCCAGCAGTTACTCGACAGGTTCGAACACCATATATTTT. Its translation is CASSYSTGSNTIYF.